This TCR beta chain was identified in a study of blood T cell repertoires in COVID-19. Study background: COVID-19 samples from acute and convalescent phases originated in the United States, Italy and Spain. PBMCs, B-cell-depleted T cells, or T cells provided the cDNA or gDNA that made up the material.

In the original workflow: Amplification from reference gene primers served as the basis for estimated nucleated cell counts. Generated by immunoSEQ multiplex PCR, the TCRdb table keeps only in-frame clones and is missing some. Clone size and V and J calls were adopted from that table, with D and trimming inferred from the DNA. The sample yields 76,000 or so clones, 86% seen once. This clone was counted a few times. The CDR3 covers 16 residues. The V gene lost 5 bases and the J gene lost 5 bases, with 19 bases spanning the gap. Germline V CDR1 and CDR2: MDHEN, SYDVKM. This chain joins TRBV28 and TRBJ2-1; D is possibly TRBD1 (6 bases). The sample was peripheral blood. This TCR was recovered from a man older than 75 in a cohort sampled during active COVID-19. CDR3 bases: TGTGCCAGCAGTCTAAGTAGGGGCAGGGGTGACAATGAGCAGTTCTTC. This sequence encodes CASSLSRGRGDNEQFF. Variable domain in full (rest from reference TRBV28 and TRBJ2-1): DVKVTQSSRYLVKRTGEKVFLECVQDMDHENMFWYRQDPGLGLRLIYFSYDVKMKEKGDIPEGYSVSREKKERFSLILESASTNQTSMYLCASSLSRGRGDNEQFFGPGTRLTVL.